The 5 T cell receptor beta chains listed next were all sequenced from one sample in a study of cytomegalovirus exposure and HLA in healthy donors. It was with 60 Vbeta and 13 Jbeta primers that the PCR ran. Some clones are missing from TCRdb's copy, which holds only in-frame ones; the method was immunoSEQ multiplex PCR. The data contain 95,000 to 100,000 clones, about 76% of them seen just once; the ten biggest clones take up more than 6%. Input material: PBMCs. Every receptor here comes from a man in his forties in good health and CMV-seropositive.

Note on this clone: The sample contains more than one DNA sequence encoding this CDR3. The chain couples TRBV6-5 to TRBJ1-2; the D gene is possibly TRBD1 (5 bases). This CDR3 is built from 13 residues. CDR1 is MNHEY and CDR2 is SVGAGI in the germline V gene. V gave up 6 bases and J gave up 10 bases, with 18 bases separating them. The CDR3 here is CASSQQGRDVYTF. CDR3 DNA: TGTGCCAGCAGCCAGCAGGGTAGGGATGTCTACACCTTC.

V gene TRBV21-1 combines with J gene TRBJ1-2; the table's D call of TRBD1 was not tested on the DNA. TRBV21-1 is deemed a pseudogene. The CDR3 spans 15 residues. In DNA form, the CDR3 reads TGTGCCAGCAGCAATGAGGACAGGCCTAACTATGGCTACACCTTC. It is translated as CASSNEDRPNYGYTF.

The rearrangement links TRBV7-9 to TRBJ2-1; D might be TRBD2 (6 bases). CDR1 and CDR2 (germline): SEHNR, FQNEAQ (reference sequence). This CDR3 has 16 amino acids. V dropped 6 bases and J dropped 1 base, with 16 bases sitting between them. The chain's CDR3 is CASSPGRGESYNEQFF. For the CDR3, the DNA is TGTGCCAGCAGTCCCGGGAGAGGGGAATCCTACAATGAGCAGTTCTTC.

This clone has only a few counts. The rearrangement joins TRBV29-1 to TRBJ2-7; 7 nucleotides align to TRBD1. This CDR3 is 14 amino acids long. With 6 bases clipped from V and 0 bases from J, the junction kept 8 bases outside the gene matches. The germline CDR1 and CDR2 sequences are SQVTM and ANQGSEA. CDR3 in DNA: TGCAGCGTAGGGGACAGCTGGAGCTCCTACGAGCAGTACTTC. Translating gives CSVGDSWSSYEQYF.

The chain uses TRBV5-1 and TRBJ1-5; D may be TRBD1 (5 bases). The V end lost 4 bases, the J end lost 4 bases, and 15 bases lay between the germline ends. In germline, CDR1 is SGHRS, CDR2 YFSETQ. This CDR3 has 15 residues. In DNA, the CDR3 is TGCGCCAGCAGCCCGGCGGCGGGGGAGAATCAGCCCCAGCATTTT. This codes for CASSPAAGENQPQHF.